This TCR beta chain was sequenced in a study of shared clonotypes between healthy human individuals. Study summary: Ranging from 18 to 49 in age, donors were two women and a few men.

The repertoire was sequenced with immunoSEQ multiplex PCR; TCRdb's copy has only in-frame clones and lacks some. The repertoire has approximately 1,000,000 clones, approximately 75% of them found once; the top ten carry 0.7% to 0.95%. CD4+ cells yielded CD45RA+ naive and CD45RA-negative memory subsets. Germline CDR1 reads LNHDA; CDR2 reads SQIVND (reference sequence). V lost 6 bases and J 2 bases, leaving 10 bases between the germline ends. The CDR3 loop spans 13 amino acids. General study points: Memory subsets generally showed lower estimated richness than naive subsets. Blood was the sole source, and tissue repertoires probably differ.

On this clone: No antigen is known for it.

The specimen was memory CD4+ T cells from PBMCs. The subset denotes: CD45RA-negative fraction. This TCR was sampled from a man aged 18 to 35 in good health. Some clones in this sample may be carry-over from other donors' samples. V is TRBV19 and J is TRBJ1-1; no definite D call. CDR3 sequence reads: CASRRVFNTEAFF. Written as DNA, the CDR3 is TGTGCCAGTAGGAGGGTCTTCAACACTGAAGCTTTCTTT. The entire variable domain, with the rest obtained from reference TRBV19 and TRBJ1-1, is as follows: DGGITQSPKYLFRKEGQNVTLSCEQNLNHDAMYWYRQDPGQGLRLIYYSQIVNDFQKGDIAEGYSVSREKKESFPLTVTSAQKNPTAFYLCASRRVFNTEAFFGQGTRLTVV.